The 18 T cell receptor beta chains in this list originate from one sample, sequenced in a study of blood T cell repertoires in COVID-19. Libraries were prepared by immunoSEQ multiplex PCR; TCRdb keeps only in-frame clonotypes and omits some of them. The sample carries about 63,000 clones, 74% recorded once. Sample: peripheral blood. Source of these receptors: a woman aged 80 or over with acute or convalescent COVID-19.

This clone was counted between two and nine times. The chain has TRBV27 and TRBJ1-1; 11 positions agree with TRBD1. CDR1 and CDR2 (germline): MNHEY, SMNVEV (reference sequence). The CDR3 consists of 16 residues. Trimming cost V 8 bases and J 2 bases; bases outside gene matches: 10. This CDR3 reads CASRYGQGASNTEAFF. CDR3 DNA sequence: TGTGCCAGCCGATATGGACAGGGGGCTTCTAACACTGAAGCTTTCTTT.

The chain links TRBV28 to TRBJ2-5; 7 bases are shared with TRBD2. Germline trimming cut 4 bases from V and 2 bases from J; bases unmatched to any gene: 7. The CDR3 consists of 15 residues. From germline, CDR1 is MDHEN and CDR2 SYDVKM. The DNA of the CDR3 is TGTGCCAGCAGTTCCCCGGGGGGTGGGCAAGAGACCCAGTACTTC. As protein: CASSSPGGGQETQYF.

This chain uses TRBV7-2 with TRBJ2-7, with D uncertain. The CDR3 length is 14 residues. Germline V gene lookup returns CDR1 SGHTA and CDR2 FQGNSA. V was shortened by 5 bases and J by 1 base, with 12 bases between the two germline ends. Here the CDR3 DNA reads TGTGCCAGCAGCCTAGACACCCCTTCCTACGAGCAGTACTTC. Residues: CASSLDTPSYEQYF. The full variable domain, rest sourced from reference TRBV7-2 and TRBJ2-7, is GAGVSQSPSNKVTEKGKDVELRCDPISGHTALYWYRQSLGQGLEFLIYFQGNSAPDKSGLPSDRFSAERTGGSVSTLTIQRTQQEDSAVYLCASSLDTPSYEQYFGPGTRLTVT.

V is TRBV3-1 (or the pseudogene TRBV3-2) and J is TRBJ2-7; 12 positions agree with TRBD2. Trimming cost V 0 bases and J 3 bases; bases outside gene matches: 9. CDR1 and CDR2 from the germline V gene are LGHDT and YNNKEL (reference sequence). This CDR3 spans 18 amino acids. The CDR3 loop is CASSQESPGLAGLYEQYF. The CDR3 coding sequence is TGTGCCAGCAGCCAAGAATCGCCGGGACTAGCGGGCCTCTACGAGCAGTACTTC.

The chain couples TRBV6-4 to TRBJ2-2, with 9 bases that match TRBD2. J was trimmed by 1 base and V by 6 bases; bases with no gene match: 3. The CDR3 consists of 15 residues. Looked up from germline, CDR1 is MRHNA and CDR2 is SNTAGT. DNA of the CDR3: TGTGCCAGCAGCCTGACTAGCGGGAACACCGGGGAGCTGTTTTTT. Protein: CASSLTSGNTGELFF.

V and J are TRBV27 and TRBJ1-5, with TRBD1 identical over 9 bases. The CDR3 has 13 residues. V trimming: 6 bases; J trimming: 5 bases; junction bases outside the gene matches: 2. In germline, CDR1 is MNHEY, CDR2 SMNVEV (reference sequence). The CDR3 loop reads CASSRTGDQPQHF. CDR3 in DNA: TGTGCCAGCAGCCGGACAGGGGATCAGCCCCAGCATTTT.

This clone was seen only a few times. The chain joins TRBV6-2 or TRBV6-3 to TRBJ2-3; 12 bases map to TRBD2. V trimming: 6 bases; J trimming: 0 bases; junction bases outside the gene matches: 10. The CDR3 covers 18 residues. Per the germline V gene, CDR1 is MNHEY and CDR2 is SVGEGT. The CDR3 protein is CASSTRRLAGDSTDTQYF. CDR3 sequence (DNA): TGTGCCAGCAGCACCCGAAGACTAGCGGGGGATAGCACAGATACGCAGTATTTT.

This clone was seen a few times. The chain is built from TRBV7-2 and TRBJ2-7; D remains unclear. This CDR3 region has 15 residues. Between the trimmed V and J ends, which lost 1 base and 3 bases, there was a span of 13 bases. Germline V gives CDR1 SGHTA, CDR2 FQGNSA. The CDR3 here is CASSLGAAMLYEQYF. CDR3 DNA: TGTGCCAGCAGCTTAGGGGCCGCCATGCTCTACGAGCAGTACTTC.

V and J are TRBV5-1 and TRBJ2-5; tentative D call: TRBD1 (6 bases). V was clipped by 0 bases and J by 5 bases, with 17 bases between them. The V gene's germline CDR1 is SGHRS and CDR2 YFSETQ. The CDR3 extends over 16 amino acids. CDR3 in amino acids: CASSLEQGPFLETQYF. DNA for the CDR3: TGCGCCAGCAGCTTGGAACAGGGTCCCTTTTTGGAGACCCAGTACTTC.

The genes are TRBV4-3 and TRBJ2-3, with D tentatively TRBD2 (6 bases). Germline V gene sequence: CDR1 LGHNA, CDR2 YSLEER. The CDR3 has 15 amino acids. V lost 4 bases to trimming and J lost 3 bases, with 14 bases between them. DNA of the CDR3: TGCGCCAGCAGCCCCTTAGCGGATTCTACAGATACGCAGTATTTT. Protein: CASSPLADSTDTQYF.

Note on this clone: Germline and junction disagree at one end, which may indicate a read error. V and J are TRBV7-7 and TRBJ2-2; 10 bases are a match to TRBD1. The CDR3 is 15 amino acids. Germline values: CDR1 SSHAT, CDR2 FNYEAQ (reference sequence). CDR3 nucleotide sequence: TGTGCTAGCAGCCCGGACAGGGGGAGCACCGGGGAGCTGTTTTTT. Protein product: CASSPDRGSTGELFF.

V and J are TRBV27 and TRBJ1-1; D is perhaps TRBD1 (6 bases). The CDR3 totals 12 residues. Germline CDR1 is MNHEY and CDR2 is SMNVEV (reference sequence). Trimming left V 6 bases short and J 6 bases short, with 11 bases between. This CDR3 is CASSGQTAEAFF. The CDR3 region has the DNA TGTGCCAGCAGCGGACAGACCGCTGAAGCTTTCTTT.

The chain has TRBV11-2 and TRBJ2-7; 8 bases align to TRBD2. Germline trimming cut 0 bases from V and 5 bases from J; bases unmatched to any gene: 12. The CDR3 has 17 amino acids. The V gene's germline CDR1 is SGHAT and CDR2 FQNNGV. The CDR3 protein is CASSLEDERELGHEQYF. DNA for the CDR3: TGTGCCAGCAGCTTAGAGGATGAGCGGGAGTTAGGGCACGAGCAGTACTTC.

J is TRBJ2-3 and V is TRBV7-6; the match to TRBD2 covers 7 bases. This CDR3 comprises 15 residues. V lost 5 bases and J lost 2; bases outside the gene matches: 7. The V gene's germline CDR1 is SGHVS and CDR2 FNYEAQ. CDR3 region: CASSKASGSTDTQYF. CDR3 bases: TGTGCCAGCAGCAAGGCTAGCGGCTCCACAGATACGCAGTATTTT.

J is TRBJ1-2 and V is TRBV2, with 7 bases identical to TRBD1. There are 14 residues in the CDR3. The germline V gene has CDR1 SNHLY and CDR2 FYNNEI. V gave up 1 base and J gave up 4 bases; unmatched junction bases: 3. The chain's CDR3 is CASSEGTGSYGYTF. In DNA form, the CDR3 reads TGTGCCAGCAGTGAAGGGACAGGTTCCTATGGCTACACCTTC.

The J gene is TRBJ1-5, the V gene TRBV11-2, with D maybe TRBD1 (5 bases). Germline V CDR1 and CDR2: SGHAT, FQNNGV. CDR3 size: 15 residues. V was shortened by 1 base and J by 4 bases, with 11 bases between the two germline ends. The CDR3 reads CASSLGLAGNQPQHF. The CDR3 DNA follows: TGTGCCAGCAGCTTAGGGCTCGCAGGGAATCAGCCCCAGCATTTT. Looking up the rest from reference TRBV11-2 and TRBJ1-5 gives the full variable domain: EAGVAQSPRYKIIEKRQSVAFWCNPISGHATLYWYQQILGQGPKLLIQFQNNGVVDDSQLPKDRFSAERLKGVDSTLKIQPAKLEDSAVYLCASSLGLAGNQPQHFGDGTRLSIL.

The J gene is TRBJ1-5, the V gene TRBV28; 8 nucleotides line up with TRBD1. Trimming at V came to 8 bases and at J to 2 bases, leaving 8 bases not matched to a gene. In germline, CDR1 is MDHEN, CDR2 SYDVKM. The CDR3 has 15 residues. CDR3 bases: TGTGCCAGCCTCGGCAGGGGGCGCGGCAATCAGCCCCAGCATTTT. Residues: CASLGRGRGNQPQHF.

This clone showed up just a few times. The same CDR3 can be traced to other DNA sequences in this sample. The rearrangement links TRBV10-3 to TRBJ2-7; a weak D match, TRBD1 (6 bases). In germline, CDR1 is ENHRY, CDR2 SYGVKD. The CDR3 is made up of 14 amino acids. With 8 bases removed from V and 0 bases from J, the gap between germline ends came to 14 bases. The CDR3 sequence is CAIRVGGGSYEQYF. DNA for the CDR3: TGTGCCATCCGGGTTGGGGGCGGCTCCTACGAGCAGTACTTC.